This entry describes one TCR beta chain. Sequencing of TCR beta was performed on blood CD8+ and CD4+ T cells. The sample comes from a study of CD8 T cells in Susac syndrome. After extraction with the RNeasy kit, about 0.5 to 1 ug of the RNA was reverse transcribed using random hexamers. Coverage of TCR beta CDR3 amplification by immunoSEQ multiplex PCR extended to 54 Vbeta and 13 Jbeta. TCRdb re-called the immunoSEQ multiplex PCR reads through MiXCR, storing one row per CDR3 protein. The sample shows about 140,000 distinct CDR3 sequences, approximately 95% of them seen only once. This receptor was identified in a human donor with multiple sclerosis. Sequencing was performed on CD4+ T cells from PBMCs.

This CDR3 reads CASSQVRPVVQYF. The CDR3 DNA is TGTGCCAGCAGCCAAGTTCGACCGGTGGTTCAGTACTTC. The chain recombines TRBV3-1 with TRBJ2-4; D gene ambiguous. The CDR3 sequence is 13 residues long. Trimming took 1 base from V and 11 from J, leaving 12 bases between them. Germline loops: CDR1 LGHDT, CDR2 YNNKEL (reference sequence).